This T cell receptor (beta chain) is from a study of Ad26.COV2.S vaccination and SARS-CoV-2 variants. In the study overall: Intramuscularly, Ad26.COV2.S was given either once or twice, 56 days apart.

Germline-derived CDR1 and CDR2 are MDHEN and SYDVKM. The CDR3 consists of 13 residues. The V gene lost 6 bases and the J gene lost 5 bases, with 13 bases spanning the gap. The assay was immunoSEQ multiplex PCR, and TCRdb's table has in-frame clones only and misses some. The sample carries fewer than 400,000 clones, 89% recorded once. Noted treatment: approximately 18 received Ad26.COV2.S at low or high dose, single or two shots; about five received placebo; per-sample allocation not given. The samples were gathered on day 63 after the first injection of vaccine or placebo. The sequenced sample was peripheral blood, obtained in a trial of Ad26.COV2.S vaccine versus placebo. This receptor was taken from a person between 18 and 60 years old who received the Ad26.COV2.S COVID-19 vaccine or a placebo. The chain combines TRBV28 with TRBJ2-5; no firm D call. CDR3 protein: CASRTGPRETQYF. The CDR3 DNA reads as TGTGCCAGCAGAACCGGGCCGAGGGAGACCCAGTACTTC.